Below, one T cell receptor beta chain is given with its context. Its antigen is not identified. The donors (healthy individuals) were bone marrow donors. The data are from a study of cytomegalovirus exposure and HLA in healthy donors. The study, taken as a whole, reports: Analysis performed later found about 17,000 TCR beta sequences associated with HLA alleles at 0.05 false discovery rate. Under in vitro conditions, three CMV-associated chains were confirmed as specific for CMV antigens.

Researchers ran the PCR with 60 Vbeta and 13 Jbeta primers. This table comes from immunoSEQ multiplex PCR, and its TCRdb copy is limited to in-frame clones, with some not included. The data hold about 180,000 clones, with about 80% observed a single time. CDR1 is SGHDN and CDR2 is FVKESK in the germline V gene. With 3 bases removed from V and 1 base from J, the gap between germline ends came to 6 bases. The CDR3 extends over 14 amino acids. This clonotype originated in a man in his 60s in good health and CMV-seronegative. The V gene is TRBV14, the J gene TRBJ2-2; weak D call: TRBD2 (6 bases). Sequenced: PBMCs. The CDR3 DNA is TGTGCCAGCAGCCAGACTAGGAACACCGGGGAGCTGTTTTTT. Protein sequence: CASSQTRNTGELFF.